This T cell receptor beta chain was retrieved from a study of technical replicates of blood from several donors. Profiling relied on immunoSEQ multiplex PCR, and the TCRdb table lists in-frame clones only, not all of them. Of about 79,000 clones detected, 85% to 95% appear once; the ten largest clones hold under 0.3%. The material sequenced was T cells isolated from PBMCs. The TCR sequence derives from a human donor in good health.

CDR3 sequence: CASSQEGTGNSPLHF. CDR3 in DNA: TGCGCCAGCAGCCAAGAAGGGACAGGGAATTCACCCCTCCACTTT. This rearrangement joins TRBV4-1 to TRBJ1-6; TRBD1 matches at 9 bases. The CDR3 is 15 amino acids. V lost 0 bases and J lost 7; bases outside the gene matches: 1. Germline V gene sequence: CDR1 MGHRA, CDR2 YSYEKL.